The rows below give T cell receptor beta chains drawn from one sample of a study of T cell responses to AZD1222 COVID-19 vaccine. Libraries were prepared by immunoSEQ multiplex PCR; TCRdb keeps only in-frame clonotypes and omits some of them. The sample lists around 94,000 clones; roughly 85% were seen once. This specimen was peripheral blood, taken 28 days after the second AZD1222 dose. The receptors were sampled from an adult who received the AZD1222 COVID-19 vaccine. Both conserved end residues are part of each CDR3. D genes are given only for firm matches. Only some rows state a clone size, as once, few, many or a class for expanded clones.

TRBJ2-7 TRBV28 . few TGTGCCAGCAGCCCACCGGCGGAGGGGTTTGGTTCCTACGAGCAGTACTTC CASSPPAEGFGSYEQYF
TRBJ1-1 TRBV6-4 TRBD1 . TGTGCCAGCAGTGACTCGAGACAGGGAGTTGGTGAAGCTTTCTTT CASSDSRQGVGEAFF
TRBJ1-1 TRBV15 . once TGTGCCACCAGCAGAGCAACAGGGTCGCACACTGAAGCTTTCTTT CATSRATGSHTEAFF
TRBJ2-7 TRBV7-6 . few TGTGCCAGCAGCCCCTCCCTGGGGGGTAACTACGAGCAGTACTTC CASSPSLGGNYEQYF
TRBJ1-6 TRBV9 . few TGTGCCAGCAGCGTAGCCTCACCCCTCCACTTT CASSVASPLHF
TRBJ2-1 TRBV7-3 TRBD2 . TGTGCCAGCAGCTTAGGTAGCGGGCAATACAATGAGCAGTTCTTC CASSLGSGQYNEQFF
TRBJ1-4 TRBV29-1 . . TGCAGCGTTGGACAGGCTAATGAAAAACTGTTTTTT CSVGQANEKLFF
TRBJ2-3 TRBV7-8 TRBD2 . TGTGCCAGCAGCTCCCGAAGGGTAGCGGGAGTCCGCAAGGAAGATACGCAGTATTTT CASSSRRVAGVRKEDTQYF
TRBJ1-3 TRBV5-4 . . TGTGCCAGCAGCGTTAGAGCAGGGTTTACGGGAAACACCATATATTTT CASSVRAGFTGNTIYF
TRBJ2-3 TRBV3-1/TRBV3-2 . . TGTGCCAGCAGCCAAAGGTTGAGAGATACGCAGTATTTT CASSQRLRDTQYF
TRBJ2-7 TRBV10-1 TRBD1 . TGCGCCAGCAGTCCGGGACAGGGGCCCTCCTACGAGCAGTACTTC CASSPGQGPSYEQYF
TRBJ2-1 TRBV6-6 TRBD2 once TGTGCCAGCAGAAGAAGCGGGAGCATGCCCTACAATGAGCAGTTCTTC CASRRSGSMPYNEQFF
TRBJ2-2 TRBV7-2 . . TGTGCCAGCAGCGTAAGAGGCGCGGCTCACACCGGGGAGCTGTTTTTT CASSVRGAAHTGELFF
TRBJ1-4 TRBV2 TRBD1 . TGTGCCAGCAGATCCTTACAGGGGGAGCGACTGTTTTTT CASRSLQGERLFF
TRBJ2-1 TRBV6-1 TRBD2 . TGTGCCAGCAGTGAAGCGTTAGCGGGCGAGCAGTTCTTC CASSEALAGEQFF
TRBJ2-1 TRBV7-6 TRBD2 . TGTGCCAGCAGCTTACAGAGCGGGAGCTCCTACAATGAGCAGTTCTTC CASSLQSGSSYNEQFF
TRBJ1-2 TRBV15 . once TGTGCCACCAGCAGAGATCTCCCGTCTGGCTACACCTTC CATSRDLPSGYTF
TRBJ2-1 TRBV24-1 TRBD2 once TGTGCCACCAGTGACCCCACTAGCGGGAGGGGGGGTGAGCAGTTCTTC CATSDPTSGRGGEQFF
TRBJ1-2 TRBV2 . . TGTGCCAGCAGTGGGGCCAGGGGCTATGGCTACACCTTC CASSGARGYGYTF
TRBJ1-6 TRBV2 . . TGTGCCAGCAGTGTGAGTAGTTCGGATTCACCCCTCCACTTT CASSVSSSDSPLHF
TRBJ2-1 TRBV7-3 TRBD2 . TGTGCCAGCAGCCCTCAGGGAGGACTAGCGGGGGCAGGGAATGAGCAGTTCTTC CASSPQGGLAGAGNEQFF
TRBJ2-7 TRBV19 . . TGTGCCAGTAGTATGGTCAGGGACTACGAGCAGTACTTC CASSMVRDYEQYF
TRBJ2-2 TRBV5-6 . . TGTGCCAGCAGCTTAGTACCGGGGGAGCTGTTTTTT CASSLVPGELFF
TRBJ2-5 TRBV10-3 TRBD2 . TGTGCCATCAGTGAGGGGGGTCCTCTAGCGGGAAAAGAGACCCAGTACTTC CAISEGGPLAGKETQYF